One sample yielded the 23 T cell receptor beta chains listed below, sequenced in a study of blood T cells in healthy people across ages. It was with a sample-barcoded 5' primer and a J-beta primer mix that a second PCR of roughly 7 to 12 cycles was run. MiXCR, applied by TCRdb to the 5' RACE reads, yields one record per CDR3 protein. The sample contains some 1.5 million distinct CDR3 sequences, roughly 30% of which appear only once. The specimen was blood. The source of these receptors is a woman in her 30s in good health.

The V gene is TRBV6-5, the J gene TRBJ2-3, with D unclear. Germline V lookup: CDR1 MNHEY, CDR2 SVGAGI. The length of the CDR3 is 14 residues. Trimming shortened V by 6 bases and J by 8 bases, and 18 bases separated the two germline ends. In DNA form, the CDR3 reads TGTGCCAGCAGGCACAAATTACCTACGGGTACGCAGTATTTT. Translating gives CASRHKLPTGTQYF.

This clonotype came up a few times. V and J are TRBV29-1 and TRBJ2-5; 13 nucleotides agree with TRBD2. TRBJ2-7 matches the DNA end more closely, so the J call is doubtful. This CDR3 is built from 16 residues. Per germline, CDR1 SQVTM and CDR2 ANQGSEA. As DNA, the CDR3 is TGCAGCGTTGAAGGGACTAGCGGGAGCAGGGGCCTCGAGCAGTACTTC. It is translated as CSVEGTSGSRGLEQYF.

V is TRBV6-5 and J is TRBJ1-6; D not certain. V dropped 2 bases and J dropped 0 bases, with 17 bases sitting between them. Germline V lookup: CDR1 MNHEY, CDR2 SVGAGI. The CDR3 is made up of 19 amino acids. This CDR3 is CASSYGSPGRDSYNSPLHF. As DNA, the CDR3 is TGTGCCAGCAGTTACGGCTCACCCGGGCGGGACTCCTATAATTCACCCCTCCACTTT.

The chain is built from TRBV6-6 and TRBJ1-1; weak D call: TRBD1 (5 bases). This CDR3 contains 13 residues. Trimming removed 7 bases from V and 5 bases from J, with 14 bases in between. The germline gives CDR1 MNHNY, CDR2 SVGAGI (reference sequence). In DNA, the CDR3 is TGTGCCAGCACTCCCCAACAGGAGACTGAAGCTTTCTTT. It translates to CASTPQQETEAFF.

This clonotype occurred many times. The CDR3 region is CSARAGTGGRETQYF. The CDR3 DNA is TGCAGTGCTAGAGCTGGGACGGGCGGAAGGGAGACCCAGTACTTC. The V call is TRBV20-1, the J call TRBJ2-5, with D perhaps TRBD1 or TRBD2 (5 bases each). The germline V gene has CDR1 DFQATT and CDR2 SNEGSKA (reference sequence). Trimming pared 1 base from V and 5 bases from J, leaving 17 bases between. The CDR3 has 15 residues.

The V call is TRBV7-2, the J call TRBJ1-4, with D perhaps matching TRBD1 (6 bases). V gave up 8 bases and J gave up 9 bases, with 16 bases separating them. Germline CDR1 SGHTA, CDR2 FQGNSA. The CDR3 spans 13 residues. The CDR3: CASGARDIKKLFF. Written as DNA, the CDR3 is TGTGCCAGCGGAGCCAGGGACATCAAAAAACTGTTTTTT.

To note about this clonotype: Since a much larger clone is just one base distant, this may be a read error. The V call is TRBV7-2, the J call TRBJ2-4, with 8 bases identical to TRBD1. V was pared by 7 bases and J by 5 bases, with 10 bases of the junction left unmatched. The CDR3 is made up of 15 amino acids. Germline loops: CDR1 SGHTA, CDR2 FQGNSA. In DNA form, the CDR3 reads TGTGCCAGCAACAGGACAGGGTCGGGAGAAAACATTCAGTACTTC. This translates into CASNRTGSGENIQYF. Drawing the rest from reference TRBV7-2 and TRBJ2-4, the complete variable domain is GAGVSQSPSNKVTEKGKDVELRCDPISGHTALYWYRQSLGQGLEFLIYFQGNSAPDKSGLPSDRFSAERTGGSVSTLTIQRTQQEDSAVYLCASNRTGSGENIQYFGAGTRLSVL.

The sample holds a few counts of this clonotype. The chain recombines TRBV30 with TRBJ1-1, with D uncertain. Germline V lookup: CDR1 GTSNPN, CDR2 SVGIG (reference sequence). The length of the CDR3 is 13 residues. With 2 bases removed from V and 3 bases from J, the gap between germline ends came to 10 bases. CDR3 sequence (DNA): TGTGCCTGGAGTCTTCTAGGATACACTGAAGCTTTCTTT. This sequence encodes CAWSLLGYTEAFF.

This clonotype was found many times. The chain links TRBV2 to TRBJ2-1; 11 bases are a match to TRBD2. The length of the CDR3 is 13 residues. Germline-derived CDR1 and CDR2 are SNHLY and FYNNEI. The trim removed 6 bases at V and 5 bases at J, leaving 0 bases unmatched. CDR3 sequence reads: CASRLAGDNEQFF. The CDR3 nucleotides are TGTGCCAGCAGACTAGCGGGAGACAATGAGCAGTTCTTC.

This clonotype was detected only a few times. The V call is TRBV29-1, the J call TRBJ2-3; 12 bases are shared with TRBD2. This CDR3 comprises 16 residues. Trimming took 6 bases from V and 5 from J; bases not matched to a gene: 12. Germline V gene data show CDR1 as SQVTM and CDR2 as ANQGSEA. This CDR3 reads CSVGHRTSGAGDTQYF. DNA for the CDR3: TGCAGCGTCGGACACAGGACTAGCGGGGCAGGAGATACGCAGTATTTT.

This chain connects TRBV20-1 to TRBJ1-5; D might be TRBD1 (5 bases). The V gene's germline CDR1 is DFQATT and CDR2 SNEGSKA (reference sequence). The V and J ends lost 4 bases and 2 bases respectively, with 12 bases between them. This CDR3 region has 14 residues. The CDR3 DNA follows: TGCAGTGCTACCTTCGGGGGAGGCAATCAGCCCCAGCATTTT. It yields the protein CSATFGGGNQPQHF.

This clonotype was seen only a few times. The chain employs TRBV7-2 and TRBJ1-4; D uncertain. CDR3 length equals 13 residues. CDR1 is SGHTA, CDR2 FQGNSA, per germline. Trimming cost V 5 bases and J 8 bases, with 12 bases left between them. The CDR3 coding sequence is TGTGCCAGCAGCAGGAGGACTGAAGAAAAACTGTTTTTT. It is translated as CASSRRTEEKLFF.

With regard to this clonotype: A much larger clone lies one base from this, so it may be a read error. The rearrangement links TRBV7-2 to TRBJ2-3; 14 nucleotides align to TRBD2. The V and J ends lost 4 bases and 5 bases, in that order; junction bases with no gene match: 11. Germline V lookup: CDR1 SGHTA, CDR2 FQGNSA. This CDR3 has 18 amino acids. As DNA, the CDR3 is TGTACCAGCAGCTATTTAGGGGGACTAGCGGGAGTTTTAGATACGCAGTATTTT. Protein: CTSSYLGGLAGVLDTQYF.

This chain joins TRBV5-1 and TRBJ1-1; D is ambiguous. This CDR3 comprises 12 residues. Trimming stripped 8 bases from V and 4 bases from J, with 12 bases between. Germline V CDR1 and CDR2: SGHRS, YFSETQ. CDR3 nucleotide sequence: TGCGCCAGTCCCTCCGGCGTCACTGAAGCTTTCTTT. It translates to CASPSGVTEAFF.

The J gene is TRBJ2-1, the V gene TRBV6-1, with a weak D call TRBD2 (6 bases). CDR3 length: 16 amino acids. The germline CDR1 and CDR2 sequences are MNHNS and SASEGT. V was pared by 6 bases and J by 4 bases, with 19 bases between. CDR3 bases: TGTGCCAGCAGCCCACTGGGACTGACTCCATACAATGAGCAGTTCTTC. Translation gives CASSPLGLTPYNEQFF.

The chain links TRBV7-2 to TRBJ1-2; 9 nucleotides align to TRBD1. This CDR3 comprises 16 residues. CDR1 SGHTA and CDR2 FQGNSA come from the germline V gene. V was pared by 3 bases and J by 1 base, with 6 bases of the junction left unmatched. This CDR3 reads CASSFRDREVNYGYTF. In DNA form, the CDR3 reads TGTGCCAGCAGCTTCAGGGACAGGGAAGTTAACTATGGCTACACCTTC.

This clonotype was seen a few times. At one end, the junction sequence differs from germline, possibly due to a read error. The rearrangement links TRBV12-3 or TRBV12-4 to TRBJ1-5, with D maybe TRBD1 (5 bases). The CDR3 has 14 amino acids. The CDR3 DNA is TGTGTCAGCAGTTTAGGGGTCGCCAATCAGCCCCAGCATTTT. It is translated as CVSSLGVANQPQHF.

This clonotype was seen a single time. The V gene is TRBV5-1, the J gene TRBJ2-5; D is unclear. The CDR3 extends over 14 amino acids. The germline V gene encodes CDR1 SGHRS and CDR2 YFSETQ. Trimming cost V 0 bases and J 1 base, with 7 bases left between them. The CDR3 bases are TGCGCCAGCAGCTTGGCCATTGGCCAAGAGACCCAGTACTTC. This codes for CASSLAIGQETQYF. Based on the CDR3 plus reference TRBV5-1 and TRBJ2-5, the full variable domain is KAGVTQTPRYLIKTRGQQVTLSCSPISGHRSVSWYQQTPGQGLQFLFEYFSETQRNKGNFPGRFSGRQFSNSRSEMNVSTLELGDSALYLCASSLAIGQETQYFGPGTRLLVL.

This clonotype was counted only a few times. The rearrangement links TRBV7-3 to TRBJ2-1, with 10 bases matching TRBD2. Germline lookup yields CDR1 SGHTA and CDR2 FQGTGA. J was trimmed by 10 bases and V by 5 bases; bases with no gene match: 17. The CDR3 sequence is 17 residues long. This CDR3 is CASSANLAGDGRGEQFF. The CDR3 bases are TGTGCCAGCAGCGCAAATCTAGCGGGGGACGGCCGTGGGGAGCAGTTCTTC.

This chain joins TRBV12-3 or TRBV12-4 and TRBJ1-6, with D possibly being TRBD1 (5 bases). The CDR3 is made up of 15 amino acids. V was shortened by 3 bases and J by 9 bases, with 15 bases between the two germline ends. CDR3 sequence reads: CASSLGQGNVSPLHF. The CDR3 DNA is TGTGCCAGCAGTTTGGGGCAGGGTAATGTTTCACCCCTCCACTTT.

This clonotype has a handful of counts. The rearrangement uses TRBV7-2 and TRBJ2-3; 7 nucleotides match TRBD2. V dropped 1 base and J dropped 5; count of bases not matched to a gene: 6. This CDR3 contains 15 residues. Germline values: CDR1 SGHTA, CDR2 FQGNSA. CDR3 residues: CASSLGGGYKDTQYF. The DNA for the CDR3 is TGTGCCAGCAGCTTAGGGGGGGGGTACAAAGATACGCAGTATTTT.

The rearrangement links TRBV9 to TRBJ2-3; 9 bases agree with TRBD2. Germline-derived CDR1 and CDR2 are SGDLS and YYNGEE. The CDR3 totals 16 residues. Trimming took 0 bases from V and 7 from J; bases not matched to a gene: 9. The CDR3, as DNA: TGTGCCAGCAGCGTAGGGCGGGGGGGTATGACATATACGCAGTATTTT. It codes for CASSVGRGGMTYTQYF.

The V call is TRBV4-2, the J call TRBJ2-7; 10 bases line up with TRBD2. This CDR3 spans 16 amino acids. The junction had 11 bases not matched to a gene; V was cut back by 4 bases and J by 5 bases. In germline, CDR1 is LGHNA, CDR2 YNFKEQ. The CDR3 loop is CASSRGAAGGEDEQYF. Here the CDR3 DNA reads TGTGCCAGCAGCCGAGGGGCAGCGGGGGGGGAGGACGAGCAGTACTTC.